The 30 T cell receptor beta chains below were found in one sample sequenced in a study of shared clonotypes between healthy human individuals. TCRdb's copy holds only in-frame clones and misses some; the assay was immunoSEQ multiplex PCR. The table includes 2 million to 2.5 million clones, 93% detected once. Material: naive CD4+ T cells from PBMCs. Indicated subset: CD45RA+ positively selected. Source of these receptors: a man in his late teens or twenties in good health. Some clones in this sample may be carry-over from other donors' samples.

This clone was observed once. The chain uses TRBV6-6 and TRBJ2-7; perhaps TRBD1 as D (5 bases). This CDR3 contains 11 residues. Germline V gene lookup returns CDR1 MNHNY and CDR2 SVGAGI (reference sequence). V was pared by 4 bases and J by 6 bases, with 7 bases between. This CDR3 reads CASSSRVEQYF. The CDR3 DNA reads TGTGCCAGCAGTTCCAGGGTCGAGCAGTACTTC.

This clone was counted once. The chain uses TRBV7-9 and TRBJ2-3, with TRBD1 matching 10 bases. V gave up 10 bases and J gave up 1 base; unmatched junction bases: 8. The CDR3 consists of 15 residues. The germline V gene encodes CDR1 SEHNR and CDR2 FQNEAQ (reference sequence). In nucleotides, the CDR3 is TGTGCCACCTCCCGGGGGACAGGGGGCACAGATACGCAGTATTTT. Its translation is CATSRGTGGTDTQYF.

On this clone: Different DNA sequences within this sample yield the same CDR3. The V gene is TRBV9, the J gene TRBJ1-2; 8 bases fit TRBD1. The CDR3 contains 13 residues. Germline CDR1 SGDLS, CDR2 YYNGEE. V trimming: 4 bases; J trimming: 6 bases; junction bases outside the gene matches: 5. The chain's CDR3 is CASSPGQGDGYTF. CDR3 sequence (DNA): TGTGCCAGCAGCCCCGGACAGGGCGATGGCTACACCTTC.

The sample holds one count of this clone. Here the CDR3 reads CASSFADRYSYEQYF. In nucleotides, the CDR3 is TGTGCCAGCAGTTTTGCGGACCGCTACTCCTACGAGCAGTACTTC. V and J are TRBV28 and TRBJ2-7; D not certain. The germline gives CDR1 MDHEN, CDR2 SYDVKM. The CDR3 runs to 15 residues. The V and J ends lost 3 bases and 0 bases respectively, with 12 bases between them. Based on the CDR3 plus reference TRBV28 and TRBJ2-7, the full variable domain is DVKVTQSSRYLVKRTGEKVFLECVQDMDHENMFWYRQDPGLGLRLIYFSYDVKMKEKGDIPEGYSVSREKKERFSLILESASTNQTSMYLCASSFADRYSYEQYFGPGTRLTVT.

The gene calls are TRBV11-1 and TRBJ1-2; D gene unclear. The CDR3 consists of 12 residues. Trimming removed 5 bases at V and 8 bases at J, with 12 bases between. Looked up from germline, CDR1 is SGHAT and CDR2 is FQDESV (reference sequence). The CDR3 sequence is CASSQRTDGYTF. The CDR3 bases are TGTGCCAGCAGCCAACGTACAGACGGCTACACCTTC. The variable domain in full, with the rest retrieved from reference TRBV11-1 and TRBJ1-2, is EAEVAQSPRYKITEKSQAVAFWCDPISGHATLYWYRQILGQGPELLVQFQDESVVDDSQLPKDRFSAERLKGVDSTLKIQPAELGDSAMYLCASSQRTDGYTFGSGTRLTVV.

The genes are TRBV10-3 and TRBJ2-7, with 8 bases identical to TRBD2. The CDR3 consists of 14 residues. Looked up from germline, CDR1 is ENHRY and CDR2 is SYGVKD. The J segment lost 3 bases and the V segment lost 3 bases, leaving 4 bases of the junction unmatched. This CDR3 is CAISEAGAIYEQYF. DNA for the CDR3: TGTGCCATCAGTGAAGCGGGAGCGATCTACGAGCAGTACTTC.

The rearrangement uses TRBV29-1 and TRBJ2-2; 12 bases map to TRBD2. The CDR3 runs 15 residues. V trimming: 7 bases; J trimming: 5 bases; junction bases outside the gene matches: 8. Germline V lookup: CDR1 SQVTM, CDR2 ANQGSEA. CDR3 sequence reads: CSARSGTSGTGELFF. The DNA of the CDR3 is TGCAGCGCCCGATCCGGGACTAGCGGGACCGGGGAGCTGTTTTTT.

This CDR3 reads CASSATGTNLEQYF. DNA of the CDR3: TGTGCCAGCAGTGCGACAGGGACGAATCTCGAGCAGTACTTC. The rearrangement uses TRBV9 and TRBJ2-7, with 7 bases matching TRBD1. In germline, CDR1 is SGDLS, CDR2 YYNGEE. The CDR3 sequence is 14 residues long. The ends lost 5 bases at V and 6 bases at J; junction bases unmatched: 11. Drawing the rest from reference TRBV9 and TRBJ2-7, the complete variable domain is DSGVTQTPKHLITATGQRVTLRCSPRSGDLSVYWYQQSLDQGLQFLIQYYNGEERAKGNILERFSAQQFPDLHSELNLSSLELGDSALYFCASSATGTNLEQYFGPGTRLTVT.

Regarding this clone: This sample also contains other DNA sequences that code for the same CDR3. The genes are TRBV7-3 and TRBJ2-5; D call uncertain. V was trimmed by 1 base and J by 1 base, leaving 4 bases between them. The CDR3 length is 13 residues. Germline V gene lookup returns CDR1 SGHTA and CDR2 FQGTGA. CDR3 DNA: TGTGCCAGCAGCTTAAGGACCCAAGAGACCCAGTACTTC. Protein: CASSLRTQETQYF.

The chain uses TRBV18 and TRBJ2-3; possibly TRBD2 for D (5 bases). The CDR3 runs 16 residues. From germline, CDR1 is KGHSH and CDR2 LQKENI. Trimming left V 3 bases short and J 1 base short, with 14 bases between. The CDR3 DNA sequence: TGTGCCAGCTCACCTTCAGCCAGCGGAGGCACAGATACGCAGTATTTT. Amino acids: CASSPSASGGTDTQYF.

The V gene is TRBV2, the J gene TRBJ2-7; TRBD2 agrees at 14 bases. Germline trimming cut 7 bases from V and 6 bases from J; bases unmatched to any gene: 5. CDR3 length: 14 residues. The germline gives CDR1 SNHLY, CDR2 FYNNEI. CDR3 residues: CASTGLAGGFEQYF. The CDR3 DNA sequence: TGTGCCAGCACTGGACTAGCGGGAGGTTTCGAGCAGTACTTC.

V and J are TRBV6-5 and TRBJ2-5; D remains ambiguous. V was cut by 7 bases and J by 5 bases, with 17 bases left in between. Germline V gives CDR1 MNHEY, CDR2 SVGAGI. CDR3 length: 14 residues. CDR3 in amino acids: CASTTHRARETQYF. CDR3 sequence (DNA): TGTGCCAGCACCACGCACCGGGCGCGGGAGACCCAGTACTTC.

This clone has just one count. This sequence joins TRBV2 and TRBJ2-2, with 12 bases lining up with TRBD1. Unmatched junction bases numbered 7, after V lost 4 bases and J lost 4 bases. The CDR3 runs 17 residues. Germline V CDR1 and CDR2: SNHLY, FYNNEI. The CDR3 region has the DNA TGTGCCAGCAGTGTCTCGGGACAGGGGGCAGGCACCGGGGAGCTGTTTTTT. It translates to CASSVSGQGAGTGELFF.

The V call is TRBV6-4, the J call TRBJ1-1, with D tentatively TRBD1 (6 bases). The CDR3 sequence is 15 residues long. Germline lookup yields CDR1 MRHNA and CDR2 SNTAGT. Trimming pared 7 bases from V and 5 bases from J, leaving 20 bases between. This CDR3 reads CASTRHTGAETEAFF. DNA for the CDR3: TGTGCCAGCACCCGTCACACGGGGGCGGAAACTGAAGCTTTCTTT.

Details on this clone: This sample includes further DNA sequences coding for the same CDR3. This sequence joins TRBV5-1 and TRBJ2-7; D not resolved. Germline CDR1 SGHRS, CDR2 YFSETQ. The ends were cut back, 0 bases at V and 6 bases at J, with 4 bases in the middle. The CDR3 is 11 amino acids. CDR3 protein: CASSLDREQYF. Written as DNA, the CDR3 is TGCGCCAGCAGCTTGGACCGCGAGCAGTACTTC.

The chain is built from TRBV7-2 and TRBJ1-3, with TRBD1 as a possible D gene (6 bases). The V end was cut by 2 bases, the J end by 7 bases, with 18 bases between. The CDR3 spans 16 residues. CDR1 is SGHTA, CDR2 FQGNSA, per germline. The CDR3 loop is CASSLTTGRGRNTIYF. The CDR3 DNA is TGTGCCAGCAGCTTAACTACAGGGCGGGGACGGAACACCATATATTTT.

Worth noting for this clone: The sample carries other DNA sequences with the same CDR3. The chain recombines TRBV27 with TRBJ2-7, with TRBD2 matching 7 bases. There are 13 residues in the CDR3. The J segment lost 4 bases and the V segment lost 0 bases, leaving 0 bases of the junction unmatched. In germline, CDR1 is MNHEY, CDR2 SMNVEV (reference sequence). DNA for the CDR3: TGTGCCAGCAGTTTATCAGCGGGGTACGAGCAGTACTTC. This sequence encodes CASSLSAGYEQYF.

The chain is built from TRBV2 and TRBJ1-3, with D possibly TRBD1 on 6 matching bases. The CDR3 runs to 16 residues. Germline V gives CDR1 SNHLY, CDR2 FYNNEI. Between the trimmed V and J ends, which lost 5 bases and 15 bases, there was a span of 29 bases. The CDR3 loop reads CASSQQGHTGNSHGYF. The DNA of the CDR3 is TGTGCCAGCAGTCAACAGGGACATACAGGAAACAGCCATGGATATTTT. Using reference TRBV2 and TRBJ1-3 for the parts outside the CDR3, the full variable domain is EPEVTQTPSHQVTQMGQEVILRCVPISNHLYFYWYRQILGQKVEFLVSFYNNEISEKSEIFDDQFSVERPDGSNFTLKIRSTKLEDSAMYFCASSQQGHTGNSHGYFGEGSWLTVV.

This clone was observed a handful of times. Other DNA sequences in this sample translate to the same CDR3. CDR3 loop: CASSLLGQMNTEAFF. The CDR3 DNA sequence: TGCGCCAGCAGCTTGTTGGGACAGATGAACACTGAAGCTTTCTTT. The chain couples TRBV5-1 to TRBJ1-1; 7 bases align to TRBD1. This CDR3 spans 15 amino acids. CDR1 and CDR2 (germline): SGHRS, YFSETQ. V dropped 1 base and J dropped 0; count of bases not matched to a gene: 3. The entire variable domain, with the rest obtained from reference TRBV5-1 and TRBJ1-1, is as follows: KAGVTQTPRYLIKTRGQQVTLSCSPISGHRSVSWYQQTPGQGLQFLFEYFSETQRNKGNFPGRFSGRQFSNSRSEMNVSTLELGDSALYLCASSLLGQMNTEAFFGQGTRLTVV.

V usage is TRBV27 and J usage is TRBJ2-7; 9 bases line up with TRBD1. CDR3 length equals 15 residues. The junction had 9 bases not matched to a gene; V was cut back by 6 bases and J by 3 bases. Germline CDR1 reads MNHEY; CDR2 reads SMNVEV (reference sequence). The chain's CDR3 is CASRREGQGNYEQYF. In DNA, the CDR3 is TGTGCCAGCAGGAGGGAGGGACAGGGAAACTACGAGCAGTACTTC.

The chain employs TRBV2 and TRBJ2-1; tentatively, D is TRBD2 (5 bases). The CDR3 sequence is 14 residues long. V lost 10 bases to trimming and J lost 4 bases, with 17 bases between them. Looked up from germline, CDR1 is SNHLY and CDR2 is FYNNEI. The CDR3 spells CATKAETKYNEQFF. The CDR3 region has the DNA TGTGCCACCAAAGCGGAAACTAAGTACAATGAGCAGTTCTTC.

The chain is built from TRBV6-6 and TRBJ1-1, with D possibly TRBD1 on 5 matching bases. Germline assignment: CDR1 MNHNY and CDR2 SVGAGI (reference sequence). The CDR3 is made up of 15 amino acids. The V end lost 2 bases, the J end lost 1 base, and 11 bases lay between the germline ends. The CDR3 DNA follows: TGTGCCAGCAGTTACGTTGGGGGGGGGAACACTGAAGCTTTCTTT. As protein: CASSYVGGGNTEAFF.

The rearrangement uses TRBV18 and TRBJ2-7, with D possibly matching TRBD1 (5 bases). The V end lost 0 bases, the J end lost 3 bases, and 9 bases lay between the germline ends. Germline V gives CDR1 KGHSH, CDR2 LQKENI. This CDR3 region has 14 residues. CDR3 region: CASSPPAGRYEQYF. CDR3 DNA: TGTGCCAGCTCACCACCGGCAGGGCGCTACGAGCAGTACTTC.

V and J are TRBV5-4 and TRBJ2-1, with 9 nucleotides matching TRBD2. The CDR3 covers 18 residues. V shed 6 bases, J shed 0 bases, and the junction held 13 bases outside the gene matches. Germline assignment: CDR1 SGHNT and CDR2 YYREEE (reference sequence). CDR3 in amino acids: CASNPTGGRASSYNEQFF. The CDR3 DNA is TGTGCCAGCAATCCAACAGGCGGGAGGGCTAGCTCCTACAATGAGCAGTTCTTC.

This clone was seen once. V gene TRBV5-1 combines with J gene TRBJ1-1; TRBD1 might be the D (5 bases). From germline, CDR1 is SGHRS and CDR2 YFSETQ. Between the trimmed V and J ends, which lost 3 bases and 1 base, there was a span of 10 bases. The CDR3 covers 14 residues. The CDR3, as DNA: TGCGCCAGCAGCTACGGGACCAAGAACACTGAAGCTTTCTTT. It encodes CASSYGTKNTEAFF.

The gene calls are TRBV9 and TRBJ2-1; D assignment may be TRBD1 or TRBD2 (5 bases each). The germline V gene encodes CDR1 SGDLS and CDR2 YYNGEE. This CDR3 spans 13 amino acids. V gave up 0 bases and J gave up 10 bases, with 11 bases separating them. CDR3 region: CASSVADWGEQFF. The CDR3 bases are TGTGCCAGCAGCGTAGCTGACTGGGGGGAGCAGTTCTTC.

For this clone: Other DNA variants within this sample encode the same CDR3. J is TRBJ2-2 and V is TRBV9; D may be TRBD1 or TRBD2 (5 bases each). The V gene's germline CDR1 is SGDLS and CDR2 YYNGEE. Trimming stripped 2 bases from V and 5 bases from J, with 13 bases between. The CDR3 sequence is 15 residues long. Here the CDR3 DNA reads TGTGCCAGCAGCGTGACCACAGGAGGAACCGGGGAGCTGTTTTTT. The encoded protein is CASSVTTGGTGELFF.

The chain links TRBV5-4 to TRBJ1-2; no firm D call. Germline V gene data show CDR1 as SGHNT and CDR2 as YYREEE (reference sequence). V was clipped by 6 bases and J by 0 bases, with 15 bases between them. The CDR3 runs 15 residues. CDR3 protein: CASIQSSTANYGYTF. CDR3 bases: TGTGCCAGCATCCAGTCCAGTACAGCTAACTATGGCTACACCTTC.

Of note for this clone: Sequence at one end of the junction differs from germline and may be a read error. The chain combines TRBV27 with TRBJ2-3; D gene ambiguous. Germline V gene data show CDR1 as MNHEY and CDR2 as SMNVEV (reference sequence). This CDR3 is 13 amino acids long. As DNA, the CDR3 is TGTGCCAGCAGTTTAAGTCGGACCCTCCCGCAGGATTTT. Translation gives CASSLSRTLPQDF.

Details on this clone: One end of the junction fails to match germline, which may point to a read error. The chain combines TRBV27 with TRBJ2-7, with TRBD1 identical over 7 bases. Germline V gene data show CDR1 as MNHEY and CDR2 as SMNVEV (reference sequence). The CDR3 covers 16 residues. This CDR3 is CASSLLTRGLGYEQYF. In DNA form, the CDR3 reads TGTGCCAGCAGCTTATTAACAAGGGGGCTGGGATACGAGCAGTACTTC.